This T cell receptor beta chain was identified during a study of T cells after yellow fever vaccination. Universal primer sites and UMIs were introduced during 5'RACE template-switching synthesis of TCR cDNA. TCRdb ran MiXCR on the 5' RACE reads and lists one entry per CDR3 protein. The sample has over 110,000 distinct CDR3 sequences; 7% to 9% are singletons. This clonotype was observed many times. Antigen specificity is unknown. General study points: Post-booster repertoires again held most primary-vaccination clones (about 95% CD4, roughly 89% CD8).

Sequencing used CD4+ T cells sorted from PBMCs, obtained 5 days after the yellow fever booster vaccination. This receptor was obtained from a man aged 25-45 years who received the YFV17D yellow fever vaccine.

The chain's CDR3 is CASSQKAWGLAEGTDTQYF. The CDR3 DNA follows: TGTGCCAGCAGCCAAAAGGCTTGGGGACTAGCGGAAGGCACAGATACGCAGTATTTT. The chain combines TRBV4-2 with TRBJ2-3; 11 nucleotides line up with TRBD2. The length of the CDR3 is 19 residues. J gave up 1 base and V 2 bases, and 11 bases lay outside the gene matches. Per germline, CDR1 LGHNA and CDR2 YNFKEQ.